Listed here is a single TCR beta chain. What it binds is unknown. Produced via immunoSEQ multiplex PCR; TCRdb's table is partial and in-frame only. In the table there are 600,000 to 800,000 clones, 72% of which are singletons. These data belong to a study of shared clonotypes between healthy human individuals. Study results and limitations: Relative to memory subsets, naive subsets generally showed larger estimated richness.

This receptor was taken from a young woman in good health. Material: memory CD4+ T cells sorted from blood. Subset denoted: CD45RA-negative fraction.

The DNA for the CDR3 is TGTGCCAGCAGTTTATTGAACTCAATTAAAAATGAAAAACTGTTTTTT. Its translation: CASSLLNSIKNEKLFF. J is TRBJ1-4 and V is TRBV28, with D unresolved. This CDR3 has 16 amino acids. Germline assignment: CDR1 MDHEN and CDR2 SYDVKM. The V gene lost 1 base and the J gene lost 5 bases, with 14 bases spanning the gap. Together with reference TRBV28 and TRBJ1-4, the CDR3 gives the full variable domain: DVKVTQSSRYLVKRTGEKVFLECVQDMDHENMFWYRQDPGLGLRLIYFSYDVKMKEKGDIPEGYSVSREKKERFSLILESASTNQTSMYLCASSLLNSIKNEKLFFGSGTQLSVL.